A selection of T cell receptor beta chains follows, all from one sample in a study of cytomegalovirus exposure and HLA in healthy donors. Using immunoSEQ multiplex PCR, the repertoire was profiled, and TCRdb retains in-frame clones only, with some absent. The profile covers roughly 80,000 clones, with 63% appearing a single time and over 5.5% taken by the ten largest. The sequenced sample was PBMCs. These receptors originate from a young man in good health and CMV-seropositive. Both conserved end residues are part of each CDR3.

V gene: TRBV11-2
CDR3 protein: CEPQGASNQPQHF

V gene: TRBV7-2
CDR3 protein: CASSLGGQGGGYEQYF

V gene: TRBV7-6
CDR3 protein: CASSLAGASTDTQYF

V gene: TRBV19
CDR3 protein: CASSPTSGGLQETQYF

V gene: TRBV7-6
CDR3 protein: CASSLYGGSNEKLFF

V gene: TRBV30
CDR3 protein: CAWSSGGEETQYF

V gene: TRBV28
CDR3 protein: CASRDSSTDTQYF

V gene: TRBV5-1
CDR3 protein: CASSLTGTWEQFF

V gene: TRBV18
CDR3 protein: CASSPRGGPGETQYF

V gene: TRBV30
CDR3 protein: CAWSTGTGKLETQYF

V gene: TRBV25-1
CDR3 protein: CASSTGQGAYETQYF

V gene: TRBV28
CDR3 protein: CASSFTLAGGYTGELFF

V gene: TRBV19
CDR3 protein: CASSITGTGGYTF

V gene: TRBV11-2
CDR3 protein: CASSYLPTGRSSYEQYF

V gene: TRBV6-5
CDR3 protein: CASSPGTGIYEQYF

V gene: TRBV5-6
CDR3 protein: CASSRTDLPHYEQYF

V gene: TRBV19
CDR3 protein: CASSISGRSNQPQHF

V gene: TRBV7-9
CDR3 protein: CSSSWPGQGENEQYF

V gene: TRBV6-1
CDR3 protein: CASSGPGQGVDEQYF

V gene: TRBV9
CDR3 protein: CASSVGTEKNEQYF

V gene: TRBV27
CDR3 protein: CASSLHRGAAQYF

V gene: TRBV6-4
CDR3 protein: CASSGGGTGETGELFF

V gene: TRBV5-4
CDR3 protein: CASSARLAGFNTGELFF

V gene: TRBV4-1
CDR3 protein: CASSQDRPGDTQYF

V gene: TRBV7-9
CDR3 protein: CASNTVLGSMAYGYTF

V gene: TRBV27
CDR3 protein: CASSLSGRGHYGYTF

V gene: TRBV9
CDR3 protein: CASSVELTDTQYF

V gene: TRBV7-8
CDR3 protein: CASSLSQVKNYEQYF

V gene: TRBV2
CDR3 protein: CASSVIETDTQYF

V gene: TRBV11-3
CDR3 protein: CASSLSVLADTGELFF

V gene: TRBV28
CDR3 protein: CASSLSRQAQHF

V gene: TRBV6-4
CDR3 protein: CASSKEAGNTGELFF

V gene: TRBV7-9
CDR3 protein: CASTPRGIPYEQYF

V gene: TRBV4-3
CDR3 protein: CASSQVARTSYEQYF

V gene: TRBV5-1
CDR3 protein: CASSLGTGTGVTDTQYF

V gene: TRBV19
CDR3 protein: CASSIGGRVASDTQYF

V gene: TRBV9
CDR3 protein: CASSVLGEGPYEQYF

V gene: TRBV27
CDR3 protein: CASSLDRRQPQHF

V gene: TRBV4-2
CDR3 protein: CASSQELVGGGPGELFF

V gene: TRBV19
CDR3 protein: CASRGTGPYEQYF

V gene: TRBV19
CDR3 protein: CTSSIVGASYEQYF

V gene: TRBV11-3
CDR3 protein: CASSLYPEQETQYF

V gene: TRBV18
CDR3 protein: CASSLGLTGDTEAFF

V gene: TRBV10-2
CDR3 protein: CASSDLANLVRIGYEQYF

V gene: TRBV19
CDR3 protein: CASSAIPGF

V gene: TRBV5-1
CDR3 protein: CASSLVSSGGSDTQYF

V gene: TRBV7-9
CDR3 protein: CASSPRGGGASTDTQYF

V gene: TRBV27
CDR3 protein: CASSPRRGAGVMNTEAFF

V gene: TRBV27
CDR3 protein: CASSLTYGEKLFF

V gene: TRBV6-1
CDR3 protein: CASSDQRTSEKLFF

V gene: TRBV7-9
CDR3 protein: CASSLFGVPEKLFF

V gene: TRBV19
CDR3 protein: CASRVQGGGETQYF

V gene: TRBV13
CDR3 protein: CASSLTSGGTDTQYF

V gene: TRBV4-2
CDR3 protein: CASSHEARTEAFF

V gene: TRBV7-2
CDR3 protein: CASSLGLAEETQYF

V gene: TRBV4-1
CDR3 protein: CASSQGQGGTYEQYF

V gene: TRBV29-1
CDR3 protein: CSARQGANYEQYF

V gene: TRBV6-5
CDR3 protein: CASSRTAWEQYF

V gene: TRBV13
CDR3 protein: CASSLSGSRAGELFF

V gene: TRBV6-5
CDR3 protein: CASRVTSGSTDTQYF